This T cell receptor beta chain was profiled in a study of T cells in Graves' hyperthyroidism and ophthalmopathy. About the research overall: At the time of initial diagnosis and before any treatment, peripheral blood was collected.

V gave up 1 base and J gave up 3 bases; unmatched junction bases: 7. This CDR3 is built from 17 residues. Germline V gene sequence: CDR1 SGHVS, CDR2 FQNEAQ. Using RNA transcripts as the source, TCR beta CDR3 regions were amplified. Carried out on the TCR CDR3, a first-round RT-PCR used the HTBI primer set. TCRdb independently ran MiXCR on the multiplex PCR reads; one entry per CDR3 protein. The repertoire has some 620,000 distinct CDR3 sequences, roughly 15% of them found once; the top ten carry 3.5% to 4%. Overall study results and limits: Most clonotypes that expanded in the thyroid above 0.001 also showed up in blood.

Exclusion of a patient resulted from uncontrolled infection, other autoimmune disease, pregnancy or lactation. In this sample, this clonotype turned up a few times. The target antigen is unknown. Sequencing input: blood. The V call is TRBV7-8, the J call TRBJ2-3; TRBD2 aligns across 10 bases. This receptor was obtained from a woman in her thirties with Graves' hyperthyroidism. CDR3: CASSLVAGLAETDTQYF. As DNA, the CDR3 is TGTGCCAGCAGCTTAGTAGCAGGACTAGCGGAAACAGATACGCAGTATTTT.